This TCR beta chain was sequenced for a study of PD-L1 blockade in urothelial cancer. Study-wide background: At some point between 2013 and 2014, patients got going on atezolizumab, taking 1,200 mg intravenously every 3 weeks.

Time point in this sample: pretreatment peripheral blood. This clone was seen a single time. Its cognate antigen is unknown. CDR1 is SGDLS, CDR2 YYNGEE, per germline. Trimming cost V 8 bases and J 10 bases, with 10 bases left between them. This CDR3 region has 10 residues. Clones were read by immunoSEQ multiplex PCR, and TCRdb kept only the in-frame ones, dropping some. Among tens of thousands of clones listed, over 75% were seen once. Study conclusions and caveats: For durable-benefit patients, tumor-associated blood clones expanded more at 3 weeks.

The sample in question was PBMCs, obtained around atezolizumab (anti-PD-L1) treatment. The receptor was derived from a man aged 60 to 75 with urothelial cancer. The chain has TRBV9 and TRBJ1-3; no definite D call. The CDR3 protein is CASGGPTIYF. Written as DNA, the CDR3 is TGTGCCAGTGGCGGGCCGACCATATATTTT.